This TCR beta chain is from a study of blood T cell repertoires in COVID-19 (dated by TCRdb to 2019 to 2021). Broadly, across the study: The collaborator samples originated in the United States, Italy and Spain and spanned the acute and convalescent phases of COVID-19. The prospective study material was composed of cDNA or gDNA derived from T cells, B-cell-depleted T cells, or PBMCs. The dataset comprised deeply sampled blood TCRbeta repertoires from subjects exposed to, actively infected with, or recovered from COVID-19. The repertoires were made available in a free public database intended to serve as a resource for research on the immune response to SARS-CoV-2. Samples came from the ongoing ImmuneRACE study (first 160 participants) plus 1,254 subjects from 6 global collaborators. A de-identified subject ID, COVID-19 status, age in years and sex were almost always included in the sample metadata. HLA class I and class II types, where available, came from metadata supplied by the sample provider rather than from assay-based typing.

Reading the germline V gene gives CDR1 SGDLS and CDR2 YYNGEE. Deletion took 3 bases off V and 6 bases off J, with a span of 14 bases between the germline ends. The CDR3 contains 14 residues, cysteine and phenylalanine counted. Only CDR3 DNA is held: 42 bases, read in frame from base 1. About this clone itself: This clone's antigen is unknown. No clone much larger than this one lies a single base away; base qualities are absent.

The immunoSEQ Assay, a bias-controlled multiplex PCR, was used to amplify TCRbeta CDR3 regions from genomic DNA. In the authors' own workflow: The number of nucleated cells in each sample was estimated by amplification of reference gene primers within the assay. To quantify the absolute abundance of each unique TCRbeta CDR3 rearrangement, sequence reads were collapsed and filtered. For each sample, productive Simpson clonality was calculated by taking the square root of Simpson's diversity index across productive rearrangements. TCRdb's version of the immuneACCESS table is confined to in-frame rearrangements and falls short of the full clone set. An unresolved V gene accounts for under half of the shortfall where checked; the remainder is of unknown origin. V, J and clone size derive from that table, while D and trimming were established from the DNA sequence. Within this sample are 170,000 or so clones, with roughly 90% of them counted one time only. 6.6% of the sample is held by the ten biggest clonotypes.

In the prospective study, participants were roughly 18 to 100 years old, resided in fewer than 25 geographic areas of the United States, and were enrolled through a virtual design. In the prospective study, cohorts were assigned on the basis of participant-reported clinical history obtained from a screening survey and a study questionnaire. For ImmuneRACE Cohort 3, a participant was defined as recovered based on two consecutive negative NP/OP PCR tests, clearance by a healthcare professional, or resolution of symptoms. Mobile phlebotomists in the prospective study collected whole blood, serum and a nasopharyngeal or oropharyngeal swab from every participant. Participants in the prospective study had the option to provide additional blood draws and questionnaires over a roughly two-month period. Before DNA extraction, blood samples from the prospective study were shipped at room temperature or frozen.

Overall study results and their limits: How much clinical and demographic metadata was included differed by source and by participant, and the metadata was provided uncurated.

The origin of this receptor is a woman aged 50 to 60 who had recovered from COVID-19. This sequence uses TRBV9 and TRBJ2-3; possibly the D gene is TRBD1, per 6 matching bases. Sequences were obtained from PBMCs or T cells enriched from blood (not recorded which). The bases are TGTGCCAGCAGCGAGGAAGGGGGTTTGGATACGCAGTATTTT. This sequence encodes CASSEEGGLDTQYF.